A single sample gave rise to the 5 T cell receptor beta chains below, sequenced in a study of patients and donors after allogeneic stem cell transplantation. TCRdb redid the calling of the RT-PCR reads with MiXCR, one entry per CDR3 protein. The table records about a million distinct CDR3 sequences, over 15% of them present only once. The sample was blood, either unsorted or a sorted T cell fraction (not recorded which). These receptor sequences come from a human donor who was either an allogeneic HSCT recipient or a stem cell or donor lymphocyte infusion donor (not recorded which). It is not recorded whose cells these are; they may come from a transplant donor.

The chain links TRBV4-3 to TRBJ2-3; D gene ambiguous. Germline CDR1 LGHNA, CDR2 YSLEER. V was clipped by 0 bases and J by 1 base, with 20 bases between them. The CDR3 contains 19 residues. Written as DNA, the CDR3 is TGCGCCAGCAGCCAAGAACGGCTAGTAAATCTCGGCCGCACAGATACGCAGTATTTT. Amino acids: CASSQERLVNLGRTDTQYF.

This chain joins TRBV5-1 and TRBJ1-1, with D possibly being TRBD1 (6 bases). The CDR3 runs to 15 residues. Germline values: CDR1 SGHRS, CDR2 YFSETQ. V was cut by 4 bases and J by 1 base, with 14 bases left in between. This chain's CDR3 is CASSPWTDSNTEAFF. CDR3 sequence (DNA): TGCGCCAGCAGCCCATGGACAGATTCGAACACTGAAGCTTTCTTT.

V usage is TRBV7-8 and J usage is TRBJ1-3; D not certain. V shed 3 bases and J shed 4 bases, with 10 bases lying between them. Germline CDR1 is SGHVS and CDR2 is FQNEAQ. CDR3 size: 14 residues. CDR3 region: CASSLRVDGNTIYF. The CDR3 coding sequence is TGTGCCAGCAGCTTGCGGGTAGACGGAAACACCATATATTTT.

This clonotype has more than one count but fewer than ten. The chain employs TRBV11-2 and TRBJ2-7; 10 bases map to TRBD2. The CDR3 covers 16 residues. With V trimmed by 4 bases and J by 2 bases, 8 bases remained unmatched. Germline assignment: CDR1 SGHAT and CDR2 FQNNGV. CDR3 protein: CASSSTSGPSPYEQYF. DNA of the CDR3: TGTGCCAGCAGCTCGACTAGCGGGCCGAGTCCCTACGAGCAGTACTTC. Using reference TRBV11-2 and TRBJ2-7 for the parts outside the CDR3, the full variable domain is EAGVAQSPRYKIIEKRQSVAFWCNPISGHATLYWYQQILGQGPKLLIQFQNNGVVDDSQLPKDRFSAERLKGVDSTLKIQPAKLEDSAVYLCASSSTSGPSPYEQYFGPGTRLTVT.

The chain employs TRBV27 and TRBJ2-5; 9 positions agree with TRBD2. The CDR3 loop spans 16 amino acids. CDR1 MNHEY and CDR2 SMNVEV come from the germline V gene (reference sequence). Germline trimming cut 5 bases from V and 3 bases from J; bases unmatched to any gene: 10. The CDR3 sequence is CASSPSPSGVKETQYF. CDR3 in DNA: TGTGCCAGCAGTCCCTCCCCTAGCGGGGTAAAAGAGACCCAGTACTTC.